This T cell receptor beta chain stems from a study of Ad26.COV2.S vaccination and SARS-CoV-2 variants. The V gene lost 0 bases and the J gene lost 5 bases, with 12 bases spanning the gap. CDR3 length: 15 amino acids. In germline, CDR1 is SGHNT, CDR2 YYREEE (reference sequence). Treatment indicated: 15 to 20 received Ad26.COV2.S at low or high dose, single or two shots; five or six received placebo; per-sample allocation not given. Material that was analyzed had been drawn on day 63 after the first vaccine or placebo injection. Method: immunoSEQ multiplex PCR; TCRdb's copy keeps in-frame clones and lacks some. The sample consists of about 680,000 clones, around 90% of them appearing once.

This clonotype was obtained from a person aged 18-60 years who received the Ad26.COV2.S COVID-19 vaccine or a placebo. The chain links TRBV5-4 to TRBJ2-1; perhaps TRBD2 as D (6 bases). Sequencing used peripheral blood, obtained in a trial of Ad26.COV2.S vaccine versus placebo. The CDR3 region is CASSLGLASNNEQFF. The CDR3 DNA is TGTGCCAGCAGCTTGGGGCTAGCGTCCAACAATGAGCAGTTCTTC.